This T cell receptor beta chain was identified during a study of cytotoxic CD8 clonotypes in ibrutinib-treated CLL. Overall study: The taking of response samples occurred after a median roughly 12 months of treatment, with a range of 6 to 36. Among the samples, the mean was 255,043 productive templates and 94,082 productive rearrangements. Study-wide results and limits: Clonality at baseline surpassed age-matched healthy donors and tracked circulating CD8+ T-cell counts. The clonality rise at ibrutinib response reflected private clonotype expansion.

Clones were read by immunoSEQ multiplex PCR, and TCRdb kept only the in-frame ones, dropping some. Here the sample spans roughly 63,000 clones, 57% being singletons. Trimming removed 6 bases at V and 7 bases at J, with 15 bases between. This CDR3 has 13 residues. Germline V CDR1 and CDR2: MNHEY, SVGAGI. There are a few counts of this clone. Its target is unknown. This TCR was recovered from a human donor with chronic lymphocytic leukemia. The gene calls are TRBV6-5 and TRBJ1-2, with D tentatively TRBD1 (5 bases). The material sequenced was PBMCs, taken after 12 months of ibrutinib treatment. The CDR3 DNA reads as TGTGCCAGCAGCCAGGGCCCCGTGGGTGGCTACACCTTC. Translated, it gives CASSQGPVGGYTF.